One T cell receptor (beta chain) is described in this entry. Authors' analysis steps: Reference gene primer amplification gave nucleated cell count estimates. Clones were sequenced by immunoSEQ multiplex PCR, and TCRdb holds only the in-frame ones, with some missing. The V and J calls and clone size were taken over from that table, and D and trimming were inferred from the DNA. The sample includes 150,000 to 200,000 clones, around 86% of them seen just once. The sample originates from a study of blood T cell repertoires in COVID-19. Turning to the study itself: Both acute and convalescent COVID-19 samples were obtained from the United States, Italy and Spain.

Trimming took 7 bases from V and 7 from J; bases not matched to a gene: 7. This CDR3 is built from 13 residues. Per the germline V gene, CDR1 is SQVTM and CDR2 is ANQGSEA. The origin of this receptor is a woman aged 80 or over in a cohort sampled during active or convalescent COVID-19. The sequenced sample consisted of peripheral blood. The V gene is TRBV29-1, the J gene TRBJ1-4, with TRBD1 matching over 9 bases. The CDR3: CSAGTGTGEKLFF. The CDR3 DNA sequence: TGCAGCGCCGGGACAGGGACGGGTGAAAAACTGTTTTTT.